This note documents a single T cell receptor (beta chain) sequence. The antigen remains undetermined. These data are taken from a study of shared clonotypes between healthy human individuals. Trimming took 4 bases from V and 6 from J; bases not matched to a gene: 7. The germline gives CDR1 SGHDN, CDR2 FVKESK. The CDR3 has 15 amino acids. Sequencing was performed with immunoSEQ multiplex PCR; in TCRdb, only in-frame clones are kept and a portion is missing. The data contain some 530,000 clones, approximately 78% of them singletons. Notes on the study in general: Since donors were few, the genetic and exposure-history diversity represented was limited. Expectations were that clonotype sharing among donors would be affected by sequencing depth.

V usage is TRBV14 and J usage is TRBJ2-3; TRBD1 agrees at 10 bases. The specimen was PBMCs. This TCR was sampled from a woman aged 35 to 49 in good health. Some clones in this sample may be carry-over from other donors' samples. CDR3 nucleotides: TGTGCCAGCAGCCGTCCGGGACAGGGGATGGATACGCAGTATTTT. It translates to CASSRPGQGMDTQYF.